The next 24 T cell receptor beta chains were all read from a single sample in a study of HIV-infected children after antiretroviral therapy interruption (dated by TCRdb to between 2017 and 2020). The meaning of the sample's treatment or condition label: PENTA 11 planned treatment interruption arm or continuous ART arm. The library was produced with 3' RACE. Sequencing used an Illumina MiSeq. TCR libraries were generated from RNA by a 3' RACE protocol incorporating unique molecular identifiers so that PCR amplification bias could be corrected. The public reads were reanalyzed by TCRdb: fastp trimming at Q25, MiXCR alignment, in-frame beta chains only. Each CDR3 protein gets just one entry, which takes the most common genes and DNA from the rows behind it. This sample comprises some 40,000 distinct CDR3 sequences, under 8% of them detected only once. More than 0.85% of the sample belongs to the ten largest clones.

Sequencing used CD45RA+ CD4+ T cells from PBMCs, pooled from several time points, obtained from a donor given antiretroviral therapy, either interrupted or continuous. The label giving this sample's cell subset or site can be read as: naive CD4+ CD45RA+ CD45RO- T cells. The receptors here all came from a pool of human donors with HIV.

This clonotype was observed at least ten times. This chain links TRBV18 with TRBJ2-5; perhaps TRBD2 as D (6 bases). V dropped 2 bases and J dropped 3 bases, with 13 bases sitting between them. Germline V gives CDR1 KGHSH, CDR2 LQKENI. The CDR3 is 15 residues long. The DNA for the CDR3 is TGTGCCAGCTCACCAGGGCTAGCGAAGAAAGAGACCCAGTACTTC. Translating gives CASSPGLAKKETQYF.

This clonotype was counted ten times or more. The rearrangement joins TRBV4-3 to TRBJ1-1; TRBD1 might be the D (6 bases). The CDR3 length is 14 residues. The germline gives CDR1 LGHNA, CDR2 YSLEER. V lost 3 bases and J 1 base, leaving 9 bases between the germline ends. This CDR3 is CASSQATGNTEAFF. Here the CDR3 DNA reads TGCGCCAGCAGCCAGGCGACAGGGAACACTGAAGCTTTCTTT.

This clonotype occurred many times. The chain combines TRBV20-1 with TRBJ1-2; possibly TRBD1 for D (6 bases). This CDR3 contains 14 residues. V was clipped by 0 bases and J by 8 bases, with 16 bases between them. CDR1 DFQATT and CDR2 SNEGSKA come from the germline V gene (reference sequence). DNA for the CDR3: TGCAGTGCTAGAGATCTGAACAGGGCGAGCGGCTACACCTTC. Its protein product is CSARDLNRASGYTF.

The table lists this clonotype with many counts. The chain has TRBV5-4 and TRBJ2-7; TRBD2 agrees at 7 bases. Trimming removed 0 bases from V and 0 bases from J; junction bases left unmatched: 9. The CDR3 extends over 17 amino acids. The germline V gene encodes CDR1 SGHNT and CDR2 YYREEE (reference sequence). In DNA, the CDR3 is TGTGCCAGCAGCTTGGCAGCTAGCGGAGGGAGCTCCTACGAGCAGTACTTC. Translating gives CASSLAASGGSSYEQYF.

This clonotype was seen repeatedly, ten times or more. The chain uses TRBV19 and TRBJ2-3; D remains ambiguous. CDR1 and CDR2 (germline): LNHDA, SQIVND (reference sequence). The length of the CDR3 is 14 residues. V lost 5 bases to trimming and J lost 2 bases, with 11 bases between them. The CDR3 DNA sequence: TGTGCCAGTAGTGAAGGGCCGAACACAGATACGCAGTATTTT. Protein sequence: CASSEGPNTDTQYF.

The chain combines TRBV21-1 with TRBJ2-4. TRBV21-1 is annotated as a pseudogene. This CDR3 is 16 amino acids long. The CDR3 DNA follows: TGTGCCAGCAGCAAAGAGTCAGATACAGCCAAAAACATTCAGTACTTC. It translates to CASSKESDTAKNIQYF.

This clonotype was observed at least ten times. V is TRBV11-2 and J is TRBJ2-1, with D possibly matching TRBD1 (5 bases). The CDR3 sequence is 13 residues long. Germline V gives CDR1 SGHAT, CDR2 FQNNGV. Trimming pared 6 bases from V and 8 bases from J, leaving 14 bases between. The CDR3 is CASRVQGSDEQFF. The CDR3 bases are TGTGCCAGCAGGGTGCAGGGAAGCGATGAGCAGTTCTTC.

This chain links TRBV20-1 with TRBJ2-2; 7 bases fit TRBD1. V lost 5 bases and J lost 0; bases outside the gene matches: 6. Germline V gene sequence: CDR1 DFQATT, CDR2 SNEGSKA (reference sequence). The CDR3 loop spans 15 amino acids. The CDR3 bases are TGCAGTGCTCGCATTGGGACAGCGAACACCGGGGAGCTGTTTTTT. Translation gives CSARIGTANTGELFF.

This clonotype was seen repeatedly, ten times or more. The CDR3 DNA is TGTGCCAGCAGCTTAACCAGGGGGCCCGGCACTTGGGCCAACGTCCTGACTTTC. It is translated as CASSLTRGPGTWANVLTF. The V and J genes are TRBV7-9 and TRBJ2-6; the match to TRBD1 covers 8 bases. The CDR3 is made up of 18 amino acids. J lost 5 bases, V lost 2 bases, and 11 bases had no gene match. The germline CDR1 and CDR2 sequences are SEHNR and FQNEAQ (reference sequence).

The rearrangement uses TRBV7-2 and TRBJ2-2; D possibly uses TRBD1 or TRBD2 (5 bases each). The V end lost 5 bases, the J end lost 7 bases, and 17 bases lay between the germline ends. The CDR3 length is 15 residues. The V gene's germline CDR1 is SGHTA and CDR2 FQGNSA. This CDR3 is CASSTDGARRGELFF. Here the CDR3 DNA reads TGTGCCAGCAGCACCGACGGGGCTAGACGCGGGGAGCTGTTTTTT.

This clonotype was picked up a small number of times. The CDR3 sequence: CSVVRAGETQYF. For the CDR3, the DNA is TGCAGCGTTGTGCGGGCGGGTGAGACCCAGTACTTC. The V and J genes are TRBV29-1 and TRBJ2-5; weak D call: TRBD2 (5 bases). V was clipped by 4 bases and J by 5 bases, with 11 bases between them. The germline CDR1 and CDR2 sequences are SQVTM and ANQGSEA. The CDR3 loop spans 12 amino acids.

Ten or more counts support this clonotype. The genes are TRBV7-3 and TRBJ2-6, with D perhaps matching TRBD2 (5 bases). In germline, CDR1 is SGHTA, CDR2 FQGTGA. Trimming pared 2 bases from V and 4 bases from J, leaving 21 bases between. CDR3 length: 19 residues. DNA of the CDR3: TGTGCCAGCAGCTTAGAGGGTAGCAGGAGCTTGCGAGGGGCCAACGTCCTGACTTTC. This translates into CASSLEGSRSLRGANVLTF.

CDR3 in amino acids: CASSQRQVATQYF. The CDR3 DNA reads as TGTGCCAGCAGCCAACGGCAGGTTGCGACCCAGTACTTC. The chain links TRBV14 to TRBJ2-5; D not resolved. This CDR3 spans 13 amino acids. Trimming pared 2 bases from V and 7 bases from J, leaving 11 bases between. Germline CDR1 is SGHDN and CDR2 is FVKESK.

This clonotype was counted ten times or more. The V gene is TRBV10-1, the J gene TRBJ2-1; 7 positions match TRBD2. The CDR3 has 14 amino acids. Looked up from germline, CDR1 is WNHNN and CDR2 is SYGVQD (reference sequence). Germline trimming cut 3 bases from V and 8 bases from J; bases unmatched to any gene: 7. DNA of the CDR3: TGCGCCAGCAGTGACAGCGGGATTCGGGATGAGCAGTTCTTC. This sequence encodes CASSDSGIRDEQFF.

This clonotype was counted many times. This chain connects TRBV7-2 to TRBJ2-1, with D maybe TRBD2 (6 bases). CDR1 SGHTA and CDR2 FQGNSA come from the germline V gene. Trimming took off 5 bases at V and 8 bases at J, with 13 bases between the two ends. The CDR3 is 13 amino acids. The DNA of the CDR3 is TGTGCCAGCAGCCTGACTAGAGTCGATGAGCAGTTCTTC. Its protein is CASSLTRVDEQFF.

This clonotype was found many times. J is TRBJ1-2 and V is TRBV12-3 or TRBV12-4; 10 bases line up with TRBD1. The CDR3 length is 15 residues. Losses at the gene ends were 3 bases for V and 8 bases for J; bases not matched to a gene: 9. CDR3 bases: TGTGCCAGCAGTTTGACAGGGGGCCCTGGGAAAGGCTACACCTTC. Protein sequence: CASSLTGGPGKGYTF.

The table lists this clonotype with many counts. A junction end diverges from the germline sequence, so it may reflect a read error. The chain combines TRBV6-6 with TRBJ2-4; D is perhaps TRBD2 (6 bases). CDR1 and CDR2 (germline): MNHNY, SVGAGI (reference sequence). This CDR3 spans 16 amino acids. This CDR3 is CASSPGTGGSQNTLYF. CDR3 coding DNA: TGTGCCAGCAGCCCCGGGACTGGGGGGAGTCAAAACACCTTGTACTTT.

This clonotype was seen repeatedly, ten times or more. J is TRBJ2-1 and V is TRBV20-1; D gene uncertain. This CDR3 contains 9 residues. Germline V lookup: CDR1 DFQATT, CDR2 SNEGSKA (reference sequence). Trimming pared 5 bases from V and 7 bases from J, leaving 3 bases between. The CDR3 bases are TGCAGTGCTCGAAATGAGCAGTTCTTC. Amino acid sequence: CSARNEQFF.

This clonotype was observed a few times. The chain joins TRBV11-2 to TRBJ2-6; possibly TRBD2 for D (7 bases). Germline V gene lookup returns CDR1 SGHAT and CDR2 FQNNGV. Trimming stripped 7 bases from V and 0 bases from J, with 16 bases between. The CDR3 extends over 17 amino acids. CDR3 in amino acids: CASTEGRGASGANVLTF. The CDR3 region has the DNA TGTGCCAGCACCGAAGGCCGGGGGGCCTCTGGGGCCAACGTCCTGACTTTC.

There are many counts of this clonotype. The chain carries TRBV18 and TRBJ2-5; D is undetermined. V was pared by 2 bases and J by 2 bases, with 3 bases between. The CDR3 totals 12 residues. Looked up from germline, CDR1 is KGHSH and CDR2 is LQKENI. CDR3 sequence reads: CASSPGQETQYF. DNA of the CDR3: TGTGCCAGCTCACCAGGGCAAGAGACCCAGTACTTC.

The CDR3 sequence is CASRIGTNYGYTF. The CDR3, as DNA: TGTGCCAGCAGGATCGGGACTAACTATGGCTACACCTTC. The V gene is TRBV28, the J gene TRBJ1-2; no clear D. The CDR3 is 13 residues long. Looked up from germline, CDR1 is MDHEN and CDR2 is SYDVKM. Trimming took 6 bases from V and 0 from J, leaving 8 bases between them.

DNA for the CDR3: TGTGCCAGCAGTTTCAGACAGGGCAATCACACCTTC. This gives the protein CASSFRQGNHTF. V and J are TRBV12-3 or TRBV12-4 and TRBJ1-2; 7 nucleotides match TRBD1. CDR3 length: 12 residues. J was trimmed by 12 bases and V by 3 bases; bases with no gene match: 7.

This clonotype came up many times. J is TRBJ1-2 and V is TRBV23-1; D remains unclear. TRBV23-1 is marked as an open reading frame, function uncertain. Trimming took off 7 bases at V and 4 bases at J, with 19 bases between the two ends. CDR3 length equals 15 residues. CDR3 bases: TGCGCCAGCACCCAAAGGCCGGAAGGTCTCTATGGCTACACCTTC. Translated, it gives CASTQRPEGLYGYTF.

This clonotype came up a few times. V gene TRBV2 combines with J gene TRBJ1-1; D might be TRBD1 (5 bases). V lost 8 bases and J lost 1, with 11 bases in between. The CDR3 totals 13 residues. Germline CDR1 and CDR2: SNHLY and FYNNEI. The CDR3 region is CASLTARNTEAFF. The CDR3 DNA is TGTGCCAGCTTGACAGCCCGGAACACTGAAGCTTTCTTT.